This T cell receptor beta chain was recorded in a study of Ad26.COV2.S vaccination and SARS-CoV-2 variants. Study overall: Ad26.COV2.S arm of COV1001 included the donor. Ad26.COV2.S shots went into the muscle once or twice, 56 days apart.

TCRdb's table, derived via immunoSEQ multiplex PCR, lists solely in-frame clones and lacks some. Of 350,000 to 450,000 clones in the sample, over 75% were seen once. The sample's treatment: about 20 received Ad26.COV2.S at low or high dose, single or two shots; 5 received placebo; per-sample allocation not given. Sample collection was performed on day 63 after the first vaccine or placebo injection. This clone is a singleton in its sample. Germline trimming cut 5 bases from V and 5 bases from J; bases unmatched to any gene: 10. The CDR3 totals 15 residues. CDR1 is MNHEY, CDR2 SVGEGT, per germline. The sequenced sample was peripheral blood, obtained in a trial of Ad26.COV2.S vaccine versus placebo. The genes are TRBV6-2 or TRBV6-3 and TRBJ2-5, with 8 bases matching TRBD2. The source of this sequence is a person aged 18-60 years who received the Ad26.COV2.S COVID-19 vaccine or a placebo. The CDR3 reads CASSRTSGGRETQYF. CDR3 DNA: TGTGCCAGCAGTAGAACTAGCGGAGGGCGCGAGACCCAGTACTTC.